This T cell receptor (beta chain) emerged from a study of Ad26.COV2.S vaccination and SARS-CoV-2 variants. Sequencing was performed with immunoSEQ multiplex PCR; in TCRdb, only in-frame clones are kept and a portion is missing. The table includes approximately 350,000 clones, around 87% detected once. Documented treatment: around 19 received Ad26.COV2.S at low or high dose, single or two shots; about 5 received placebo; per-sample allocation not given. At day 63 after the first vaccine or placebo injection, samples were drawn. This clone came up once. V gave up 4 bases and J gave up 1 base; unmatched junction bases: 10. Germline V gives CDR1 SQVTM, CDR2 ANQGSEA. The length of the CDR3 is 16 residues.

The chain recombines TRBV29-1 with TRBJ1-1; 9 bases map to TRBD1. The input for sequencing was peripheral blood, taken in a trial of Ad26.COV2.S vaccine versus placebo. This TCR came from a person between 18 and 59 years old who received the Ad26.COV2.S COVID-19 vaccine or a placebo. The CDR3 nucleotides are TGCAGCGTTGTTTCGGACAGGGGTCCACCGAACACTGAAGCTTTCTTT. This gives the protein CSVVSDRGPPNTEAFF.